The next 8 T cell receptor beta chains were all read from a single sample in a study of shared clonotypes between healthy human individuals. Data came from immunoSEQ multiplex PCR; TCRdb stores just in-frame clones and leaves some out. The profile shows some 320,000 clones, more than 75% of them singletons. The sequenced material came from memory CD8+ T cells sorted from blood. Subset here: CD45RO+ cells pooled with CCR7-negative TemRA cells. Receptor source: a man younger than 35 in good health.

The chain combines TRBV30 with TRBJ2-1; 10 bases line up with TRBD2. The CDR3 length is 15 residues. The V gene end was trimmed by 0 bases and the J gene end by 9 bases; junction bases not matched to a gene: 8. Germline V gene data show CDR1 as GTSNPN and CDR2 as SVGIG (reference sequence). CDR3 nucleotides: TGTGCCTGGAGTGTACTCCCGGGACTAGCGTCTGAGCAGTTCTTC. This translates into CAWSVLPGLASEQFF.

The table lists this clone with a few counts. The V gene is TRBV29-1, the J gene TRBJ2-3, with 9 bases identical to TRBD1. The CDR3 contains 16 residues. V lost 6 bases to trimming and J lost 2 bases; unmatched junction nucleotides: 12. Germline CDR1 reads SQVTM; CDR2 reads ANQGSEA. Here the CDR3 reads CSVEGMGQGLTDTQYF. The CDR3 DNA is TGCAGCGTCGAGGGGATGGGACAGGGCCTCACAGATACGCAGTATTTT.

The chain recombines TRBV9 with TRBJ1-3; 10 nucleotides align to TRBD1. J lost 9 bases, V lost 5 bases, and 8 bases had no gene match. This CDR3 is 14 amino acids long. The germline gives CDR1 SGDLS, CDR2 YYNGEE. The CDR3 loop is CASSTGTGASTIYF. CDR3 coding DNA: TGTGCCAGCAGTACCGGGACAGGGGCTTCCACCATATATTTT.

The gene calls are TRBV6-1 and TRBJ2-3; the D is unclear. Trimming removed 4 bases at V and 6 bases at J, with 20 bases between. Germline V CDR1 and CDR2: MNHNS, SASEGT. The CDR3 consists of 16 residues. CDR3 sequence reads: CASSVPSGPPLDTQYF. The CDR3 nucleotides read TGTGCCAGCAGTGTGCCTTCCGGGCCTCCCCTGGATACGCAGTATTTT.

The chain is built from TRBV7-9 and TRBJ2-2; 11 nucleotides match TRBD1. Germline-derived CDR1 and CDR2 are SEHNR and FQNEAQ (reference sequence). Losses at the gene ends were 2 bases for V and 7 bases for J; bases not matched to a gene: 6. The CDR3 loop spans 16 amino acids. CDR3 in DNA: TGTGCCAGCAGCTTATTTCGGACAGGGGGCATCGGGGAGCTGTTTTTT. Translating gives CASSLFRTGGIGELFF.

This clone appeared a few times. This chain links TRBV7-9 with TRBJ2-5; 10 bases agree with TRBD2. Looked up from germline, CDR1 is SEHNR and CDR2 is FQNEAQ (reference sequence). The CDR3 covers 16 residues. The trim removed 10 bases at V and 3 bases at J, leaving 14 bases unmatched. CDR3: CATQPPILAGEETQYF. CDR3 in DNA: TGTGCCACCCAGCCCCCCATCCTAGCGGGGGAAGAGACCCAGTACTTC.

This chain's CDR3 is CASSPLGANTIYF. The CDR3 DNA reads as TGCGCCAGCAGCCCCTTGGGGGCTAACACCATATATTTT. The V call is TRBV4-3, the J call TRBJ1-3; a weak D match, TRBD1 (6 bases). Germline V lookup: CDR1 LGHNA, CDR2 YSLEER. Trimming removed 4 bases from V and 7 bases from J, with 11 bases in between. This CDR3 region has 13 residues.

This clone was recorded only once. The DNA for the CDR3 is TGTGCCTGGAGTGGAGGGCAGTTACGTGAAAAACTGTTTTTT. It yields the protein CAWSGGQLREKLFF. The rearrangement links TRBV30 to TRBJ1-4; D not certain. The germline V and J ends were trimmed by 1 base and 7 bases, with 13 bases remaining between them. Germline V gene lookup returns CDR1 GTSNPN and CDR2 SVGIG (reference sequence). The CDR3 runs 14 residues.